This T cell receptor beta chain was observed in a study of early T cells in non-severe SARS-CoV-2 infection. In the study overall: The sequenced material was bulk RNA from unsorted whole blood, and its chains were unpaired. General study results and limits: VDJdb-based matching was biased toward anti-spike CD8 responses and missed private and CD4 specificities.

Individual cDNA molecules were tagged with unique molecular identifiers, the study reported. MiXCR, applied by TCRdb to the 5' RACE reads, yields one record per CDR3 protein. The sample contains 60,000 to 70,000 distinct CDR3 sequences, less than 5% of which appear only once. Germline values: CDR1 LGHDT, CDR2 YNNKEL (reference sequence). Trimming left V 1 base short and J 5 bases short, with 11 bases between. The CDR3 runs 14 residues. Worth noting for this clonotype: The target antigen is unknown.

This clonotype was obtained from an adult who was a healthcare worker with PCR-confirmed SARS-CoV-2 infection or an uninfected control (not recorded which). Sequenced sample: whole blood. The V gene is TRBV3-1, the J gene TRBJ2-5; no clear D gene. The chain's CDR3 is CASSQGVREETQYF. CDR3 nucleotide sequence: TGTGCCAGCAGCCAAGGGGTCAGAGAGGAGACCCAGTACTTC.